The clone carrying this TCR beta chain came up a few times. The protocol was immunoSEQ multiplex PCR, while the TCRdb copy is restricted to in-frame clones and leaves out a portion. Of some 75,000 clones in the sample, 90% were seen once. Trimming took 0 bases from V and 4 from J; bases not matched to a gene: 9. CDR1 and CDR2 (germline): SGHNT, YYREEE (reference sequence). The CDR3 has 16 amino acids. The data are from a study of identifying expanded T cells in peripheral blood. The receptor was derived from a person aged 18-69 years in good health. The sequenced material came from blood. This chain links TRBV5-4 with TRBJ1-2, with 7 positions matching TRBD1. CDR3 DNA sequence: TGTGCCAGCAGCTTGGGGGGACAGCCCGGGGTCTATGGCTACACCTTC. This encodes CASSLGGQPGVYGYTF.